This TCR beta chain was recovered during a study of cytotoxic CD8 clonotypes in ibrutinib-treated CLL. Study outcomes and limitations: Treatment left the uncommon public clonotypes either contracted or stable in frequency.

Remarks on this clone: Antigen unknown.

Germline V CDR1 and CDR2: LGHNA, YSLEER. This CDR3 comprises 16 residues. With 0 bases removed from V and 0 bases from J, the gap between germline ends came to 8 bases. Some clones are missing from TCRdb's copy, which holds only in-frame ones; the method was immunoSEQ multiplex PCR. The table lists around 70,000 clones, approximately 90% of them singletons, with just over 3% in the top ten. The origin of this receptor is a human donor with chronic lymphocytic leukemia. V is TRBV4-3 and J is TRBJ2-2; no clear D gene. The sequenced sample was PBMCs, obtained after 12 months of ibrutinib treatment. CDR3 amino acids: CASSQDPTANTGELFF. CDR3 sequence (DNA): TGCGCCAGCAGCCAAGACCCGACTGCGAACACCGGGGAGCTGTTTTTT.